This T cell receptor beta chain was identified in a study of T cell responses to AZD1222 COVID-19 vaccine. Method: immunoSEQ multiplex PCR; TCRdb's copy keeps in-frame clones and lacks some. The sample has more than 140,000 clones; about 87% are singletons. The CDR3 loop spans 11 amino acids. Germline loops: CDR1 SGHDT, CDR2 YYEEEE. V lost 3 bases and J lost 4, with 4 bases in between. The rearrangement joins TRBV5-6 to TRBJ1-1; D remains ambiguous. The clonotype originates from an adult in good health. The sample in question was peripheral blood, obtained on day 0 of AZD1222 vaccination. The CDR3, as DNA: TGTGCCAGCAGCTACGGCACTGAAGCTTTCTTT. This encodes CASSYGTEAFF.